This T cell receptor beta chain emerged from a study of shared clonotypes between healthy human individuals. A remark on this clone: Its target is unknown.

Those who donated were healthy HIV-negative adults, with no recent acute infections or vaccinations reported. CD4+ cells yielded CD45RA+ naive and CD45RA-negative memory subsets. Only in-frame clones appear in the TCRdb table, and some are missing; sequencing was by immunoSEQ multiplex PCR. The sample has hundreds of thousands of clones; almost 97% are singletons. The study's findings and limits: Some naive CD4 clonotypes, 4% to 6%, turned up in common across a few donors.

The sample consisted of naive CD4+ T cells sorted from blood. Subset noted: CD45RA+ positively selected. The source of this sequence is a woman in her 30s in good health.

The CDR3 DNA is TGTGCCAGCAGTTACGGCCCTAGCGGGAGGCCCTACGAGCAGTACTTC. Its translation: CASSYGPSGRPYEQYF. This rearrangement joins TRBV6-6 to TRBJ2-7, with 11 positions matching TRBD2. Germline CDR1 reads MNHNY; CDR2 reads SVGAGI (reference sequence). The V gene end was trimmed by 2 bases and the J gene end by 2 bases; junction bases not matched to a gene: 5. The CDR3 consists of 16 residues.